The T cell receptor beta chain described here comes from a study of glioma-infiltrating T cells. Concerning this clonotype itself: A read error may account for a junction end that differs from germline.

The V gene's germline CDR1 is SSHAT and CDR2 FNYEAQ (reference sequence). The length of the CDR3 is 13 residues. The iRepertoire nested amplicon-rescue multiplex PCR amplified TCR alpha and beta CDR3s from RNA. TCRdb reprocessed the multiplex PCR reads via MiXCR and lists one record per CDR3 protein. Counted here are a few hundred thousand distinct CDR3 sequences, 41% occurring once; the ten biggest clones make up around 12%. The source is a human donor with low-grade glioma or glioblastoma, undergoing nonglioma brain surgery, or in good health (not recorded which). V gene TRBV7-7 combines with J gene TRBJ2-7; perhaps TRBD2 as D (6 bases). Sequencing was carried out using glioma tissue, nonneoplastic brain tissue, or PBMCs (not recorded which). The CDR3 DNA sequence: TGTGCTAGCAGCCAATTCAACGGGGGCGAGCAGTACTTC. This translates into CASSQFNGGEQYF.